The clone carrying this TCR beta chain has just one count. Authors' analysis steps: Reference gene primer amplification yielded estimated nucleated cell counts. TCRdb keeps only in-frame clones here, not all; method: immunoSEQ multiplex PCR. The V and J calls and clone size were taken over from that table, and D and trimming were inferred from the DNA. The sample comprises some 17,000 clones, about nine tenths of which are singletons, and about a sixth rests with the top ten. V trimming: 2 bases; J trimming: 1 base; junction bases outside the gene matches: 5. The CDR3 totals 19 residues. Germline V gene lookup returns CDR1 KGHSH and CDR2 LQKENI. The data stem from a study of blood T cell repertoires in COVID-19. The overall study: Acute-phase and convalescent COVID-19 samples originated in the United States, Italy and Spain.

The chain links TRBV18 to TRBJ2-4, with TRBD2 matching 16 bases. The receptor was isolated from a middle-aged man with active COVID-19. Source material: peripheral blood. The CDR3 loop is CASSPAGTSGRVAKNIQYF. Written as DNA, the CDR3 is TGTGCCAGCTCACCAGCCGGGACTAGCGGGAGGGTTGCCAAAAACATTCAGTACTTC.